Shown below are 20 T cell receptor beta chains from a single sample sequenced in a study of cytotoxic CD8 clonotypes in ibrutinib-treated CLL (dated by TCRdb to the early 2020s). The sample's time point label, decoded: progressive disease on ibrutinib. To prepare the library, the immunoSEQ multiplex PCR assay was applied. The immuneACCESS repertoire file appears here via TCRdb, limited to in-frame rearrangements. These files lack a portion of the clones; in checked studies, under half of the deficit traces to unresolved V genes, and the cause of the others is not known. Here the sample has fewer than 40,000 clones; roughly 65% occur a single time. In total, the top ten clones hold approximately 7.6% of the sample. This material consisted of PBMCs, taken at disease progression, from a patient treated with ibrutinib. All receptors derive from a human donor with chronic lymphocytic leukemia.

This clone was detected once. CDR3 nucleotide sequence: TGTGCCAGCAGGCCGACAGGGCGAGAGACCCAGTACTTC. Its protein is CASRPTGRETQYF. The J gene is TRBJ2-5, the V gene TRBV6-1; 7 bases fit TRBD1. With V trimmed by 6 bases and J by 4 bases, 5 bases remained unmatched. The CDR3 is made up of 13 amino acids. The germline V gene encodes CDR1 MNHNS and CDR2 SASEGT.

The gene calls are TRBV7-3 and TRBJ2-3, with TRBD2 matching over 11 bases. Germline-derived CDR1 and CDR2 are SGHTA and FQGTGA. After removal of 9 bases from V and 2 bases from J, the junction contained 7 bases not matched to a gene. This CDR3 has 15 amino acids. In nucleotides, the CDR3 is TGTGCCAGTAGCGGGAGGGCAGGAGACACAGATACGCAGTATTTT. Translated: CASSGRAGDTDTQYF.

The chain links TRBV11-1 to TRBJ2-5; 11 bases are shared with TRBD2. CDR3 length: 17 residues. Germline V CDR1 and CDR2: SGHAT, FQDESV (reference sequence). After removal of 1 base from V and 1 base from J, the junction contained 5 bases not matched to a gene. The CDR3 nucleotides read TGTGCCAGCAGCTTAGGAGGGGGACTAGCGGTCCAAGAGACCCAGTACTTC. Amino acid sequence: CASSLGGGLAVQETQYF.

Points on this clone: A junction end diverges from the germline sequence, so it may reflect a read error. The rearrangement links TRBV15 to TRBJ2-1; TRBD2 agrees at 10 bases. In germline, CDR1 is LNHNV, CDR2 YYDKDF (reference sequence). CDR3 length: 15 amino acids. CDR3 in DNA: TGTGCCACCAGCGGAGATCTAGCGGGAGATAATGAGCAGTTCTTC. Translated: CATSGDLAGDNEQFF.

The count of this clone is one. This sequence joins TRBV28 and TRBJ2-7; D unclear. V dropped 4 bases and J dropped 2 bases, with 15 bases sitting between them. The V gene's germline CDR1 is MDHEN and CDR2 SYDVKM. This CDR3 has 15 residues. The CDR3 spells CASSSPTPSPYEQYF. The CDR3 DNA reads TGTGCCAGCAGTTCTCCGACACCTTCTCCCTACGAGCAGTACTTC.

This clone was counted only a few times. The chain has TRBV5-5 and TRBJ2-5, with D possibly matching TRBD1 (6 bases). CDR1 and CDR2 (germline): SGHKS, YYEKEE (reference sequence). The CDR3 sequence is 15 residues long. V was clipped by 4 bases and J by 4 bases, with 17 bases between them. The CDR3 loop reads CASSQQGSVVETQYF. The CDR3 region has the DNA TGTGCCAGCAGCCAACAGGGTTCTGTGGTAGAGACCCAGTACTTC.

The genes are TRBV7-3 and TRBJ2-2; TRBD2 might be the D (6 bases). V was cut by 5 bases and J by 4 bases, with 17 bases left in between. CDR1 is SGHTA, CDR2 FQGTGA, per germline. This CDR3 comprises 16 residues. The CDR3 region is CASSPPGRRGTGELFF. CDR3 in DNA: TGTGCCAGCAGCCCCCCCGGGCGGAGGGGCACCGGGGAGCTGTTTTTT.

The CDR3 bases are TGCGCCAGCAGCTTCGGGACAGGGTTAATTAATGAGCAGTTCTTC. Amino acids: CASSFGTGLINEQFF. V and J are TRBV5-1 and TRBJ2-1; 9 nucleotides match TRBD1. The J segment lost 7 bases and the V segment lost 2 bases, leaving 7 bases of the junction unmatched. The CDR3 has 15 amino acids. Germline-derived CDR1 and CDR2 are SGHRS and YFSETQ. Full variable domain (outside the CDR3, taken from reference TRBV5-1 and TRBJ2-1): KAGVTQTPRYLIKTRGQQVTLSCSPISGHRSVSWYQQTPGQGLQFLFEYFSETQRNKGNFPGRFSGRQFSNSRSEMNVSTLELGDSALYLCASSFGTGLINEQFFGPGTRLTVL.

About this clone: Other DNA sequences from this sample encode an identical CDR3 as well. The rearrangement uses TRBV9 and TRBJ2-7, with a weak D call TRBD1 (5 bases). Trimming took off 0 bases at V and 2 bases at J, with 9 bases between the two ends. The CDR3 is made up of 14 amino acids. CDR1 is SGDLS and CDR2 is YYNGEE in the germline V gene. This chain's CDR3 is CASSVGGAPYEQYF. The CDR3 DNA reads TGTGCCAGCAGCGTAGGTGGGGCCCCCTACGAGCAGTACTTC. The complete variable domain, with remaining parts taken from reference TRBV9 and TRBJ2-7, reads DSGVTQTPKHLITATGQRVTLRCSPRSGDLSVYWYQQSLDQGLQFLIQYYNGEERAKGNILERFSAQQFPDLHSELNLSSLELGDSALYFCASSVGGAPYEQYFGPGTRLTVT.

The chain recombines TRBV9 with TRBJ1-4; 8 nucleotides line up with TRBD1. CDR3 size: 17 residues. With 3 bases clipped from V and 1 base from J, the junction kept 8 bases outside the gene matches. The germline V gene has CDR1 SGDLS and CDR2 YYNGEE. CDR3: CASSEGDRLGTNEKLFF. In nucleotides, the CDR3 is TGTGCCAGCAGCGAGGGGGACAGGCTTGGAACTAATGAAAAACTGTTTTTT.

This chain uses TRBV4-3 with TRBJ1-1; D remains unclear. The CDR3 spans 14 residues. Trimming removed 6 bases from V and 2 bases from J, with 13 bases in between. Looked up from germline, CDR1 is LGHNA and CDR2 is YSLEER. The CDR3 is CASSTGYRNTEAFF. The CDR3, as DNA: TGCGCCAGCAGTACGGGCTATCGTAACACTGAAGCTTTCTTT.

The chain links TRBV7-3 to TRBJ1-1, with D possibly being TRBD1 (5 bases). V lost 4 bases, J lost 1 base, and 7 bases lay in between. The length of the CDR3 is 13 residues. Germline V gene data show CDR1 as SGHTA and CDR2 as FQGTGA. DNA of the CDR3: TGTGCCAGCAGCTCCGGACAGAACACTGAAGCTTTCTTT. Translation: CASSSGQNTEAFF.

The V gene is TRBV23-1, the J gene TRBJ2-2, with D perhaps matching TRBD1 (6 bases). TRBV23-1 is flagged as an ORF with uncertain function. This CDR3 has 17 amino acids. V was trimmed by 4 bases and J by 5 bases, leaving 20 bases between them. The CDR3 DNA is TGCGCCAGCAGTCTACGCAGAACAGGGTTTTCAACCGGGGAGCTGTTTTTT. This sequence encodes CASSLRRTGFSTGELFF.

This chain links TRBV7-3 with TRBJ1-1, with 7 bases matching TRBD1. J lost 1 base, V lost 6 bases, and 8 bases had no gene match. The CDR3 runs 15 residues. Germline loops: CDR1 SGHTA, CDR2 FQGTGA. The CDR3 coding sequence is TGTGCCAGCAGTTTAGGAGGGACAGCGAACACTGAAGCTTTCTTT. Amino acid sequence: CASSLGGTANTEAFF.

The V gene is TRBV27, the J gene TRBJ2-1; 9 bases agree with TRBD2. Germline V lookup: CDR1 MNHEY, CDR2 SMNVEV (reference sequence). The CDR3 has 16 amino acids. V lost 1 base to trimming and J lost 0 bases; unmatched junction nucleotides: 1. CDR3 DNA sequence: TGTGCCAGCAGTTTATATAGCGGGAGCTCCTACAATGAGCAGTTCTTC. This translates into CASSLYSGSSYNEQFF.

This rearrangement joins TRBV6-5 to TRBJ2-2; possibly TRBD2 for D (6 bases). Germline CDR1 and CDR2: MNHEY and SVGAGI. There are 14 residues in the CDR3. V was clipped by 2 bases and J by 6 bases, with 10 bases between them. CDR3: CASSYRLDAGELFF. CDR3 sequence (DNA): TGTGCCAGCAGTTACCGACTAGACGCCGGGGAGCTGTTTTTT.

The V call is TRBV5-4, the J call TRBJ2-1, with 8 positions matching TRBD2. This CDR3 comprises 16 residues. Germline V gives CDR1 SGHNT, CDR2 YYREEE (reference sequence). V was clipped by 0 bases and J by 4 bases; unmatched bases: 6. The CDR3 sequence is CASSLEALAEYNEQFF. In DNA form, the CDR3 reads TGTGCCAGCAGCTTGGAAGCACTAGCGGAGTACAATGAGCAGTTCTTC.

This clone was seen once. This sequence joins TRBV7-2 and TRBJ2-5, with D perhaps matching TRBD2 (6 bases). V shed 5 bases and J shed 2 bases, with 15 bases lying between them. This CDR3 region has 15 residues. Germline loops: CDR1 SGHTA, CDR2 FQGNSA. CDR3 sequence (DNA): TGTGCCAGCAGCCGCTCTCTAGCGTGGCAAGAGACCCAGTACTTC. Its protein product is CASSRSLAWQETQYF.

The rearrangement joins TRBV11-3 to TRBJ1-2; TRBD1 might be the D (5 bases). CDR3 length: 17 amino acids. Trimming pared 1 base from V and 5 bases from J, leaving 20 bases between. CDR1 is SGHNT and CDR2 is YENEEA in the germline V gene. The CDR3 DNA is TGTGCCAGCAGCTTAGGTCTGGGGACGAAACCTATTTATGGCTACACCTTC. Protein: CASSLGLGTKPIYGYTF. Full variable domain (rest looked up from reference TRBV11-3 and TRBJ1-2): EAGVVQSPRYKIIEKKQPVAFWCNPISGHNTLYWYLQNLGQGPELLIRYENEEAVDDSQLPKDRFSAERLKGVDSTLKIQPAELGDSAVYLCASSLGLGTKPIYGYTFGSGTRLTVV.

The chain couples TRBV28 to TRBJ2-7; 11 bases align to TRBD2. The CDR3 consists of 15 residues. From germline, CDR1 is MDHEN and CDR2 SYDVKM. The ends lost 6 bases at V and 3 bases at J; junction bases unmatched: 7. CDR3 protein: CASSSLAGVGYEQYF. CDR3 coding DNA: TGTGCCAGCAGCTCACTAGCGGGAGTTGGCTACGAGCAGTACTTC.